This TCR beta chain was recorded in a study of patients and donors after allogeneic stem cell transplantation. MiXCR was run by TCRdb on the RT-PCR reads, yielding one entry per CDR3 protein. The sample consists of 900,000 to 1,000,000 distinct CDR3 sequences, about 20% of them appearing once. Notes on this clonotype: An end of the junction does not agree with germline; a read error may underlie this.

This CDR3 has 15 residues. CDR1 SSHAT and CDR2 FNYEAQ come from the germline V gene (reference sequence). V usage is TRBV7-7 and J usage is TRBJ1-4; D is undetermined. The sequence came from a human donor who was either an allogeneic HSCT recipient or a stem cell or donor lymphocyte infusion donor (not recorded which). It is not recorded whose cells these are; they may come from a transplant donor. The specimen was blood, either unsorted or a sorted T cell fraction (not recorded which). The CDR3 sequence is CASSASWVPNEKLFF. In DNA, the CDR3 is TGTGCTAGCAGCGCCTCATGGGTGCCTAATGAAAAACTGTTTTTT.